One and the same sample provided the 21 T cell receptor beta chains below, sequenced in a study of human T cells and chemical hapten exposure. A single record per CDR3 protein comes from TCRdb applying MiXCR to the RACE reads. The table shows tens of thousands of distinct CDR3 sequences, with more than 10% occurring only once. Documented time point: patch test 3, about 24 weeks after DPC sensitization. Regarding treatment: therapeutic diphenylcyclopropenone sensitization with weekly scalp DPC. The sequences come from whole blood, collected in connection with sensitization to the hapten diphenylcyclopropenone (DPC). Every receptor here comes from a woman aged 50 to 60 with alopecia areata. Some clones in this sample may be carry-over from other donors' samples.

This clonotype occurred a few times. The chain is built from TRBV20-1 and TRBJ1-2; possibly TRBD1 for D (6 bases). The V and J ends lost 1 base and 4 bases respectively, with 10 bases between them. This CDR3 region has 13 residues. CDR1 and CDR2 (germline): DFQATT, SNEGSKA (reference sequence). The CDR3 DNA is TGCAGTGCTAGAGTACAGGGAAGCTATGGCTACACCTTC. Residues: CSARVQGSYGYTF.

This clonotype was seen ten or more times. The chain recombines TRBV6-6 with TRBJ2-7, with 8 bases aligning to TRBD2. Germline CDR1 and CDR2: MNHNY and SVGAGI (reference sequence). V lost 5 bases, J lost 4 bases, and 4 bases stayed unmatched. The CDR3 totals 13 residues. CDR3 sequence reads: CASSPAGEYEQYF. The CDR3 DNA follows: TGTGCCAGCAGTCCAGCGGGAGAGTACGAGCAGTACTTC.

This clonotype has a count of ten or more. The J gene is TRBJ1-1, the V gene TRBV12-3 or TRBV12-4; 7 bases map to TRBD1. CDR3 length: 14 residues. V was clipped by 1 base and J by 5 bases; unmatched bases: 4. The CDR3 here is CASSLGQGITEAFF. The CDR3 nucleotides read TGTGCCAGCAGTTTAGGACAGGGAATAACTGAAGCTTTCTTT.

This clonotype was counted ten times or more. The chain uses TRBV7-3 and TRBJ2-7, with 9 bases fitting TRBD2. Unmatched junction bases numbered 5, after V lost 3 bases and J lost 2 bases. The germline CDR1 and CDR2 sequences are SGHTA and FQGTGA. The CDR3 totals 15 residues. In DNA, the CDR3 is TGTGCCAGCAGCTTCGCTAGCGGGGCCGCCTACGAGCAGTACTTC. Translation: CASSFASGAAYEQYF.

The J gene is TRBJ1-5, the V gene TRBV27; the D gene is possibly TRBD1 (5 bases). Looked up from germline, CDR1 is MNHEY and CDR2 is SMNVEV (reference sequence). The CDR3 is made up of 18 amino acids. The V gene lost 3 bases and the J gene lost 6 bases, with 24 bases spanning the gap. CDR3 in DNA: TGTGCCAGCAGTTTCAATCACGGTGGGACGTTGGCTTTTCAGCCCCAGCATTTT. This encodes CASSFNHGGTLAFQPQHF.

In its sample, this clonotype was seen many times. The rearrangement joins TRBV6-2 or TRBV6-3 to TRBJ2-1; the D gene is possibly TRBD2 (5 bases). The CDR3 sequence is 16 residues long. The V and J ends lost 4 bases and 4 bases respectively, with 17 bases between them. Germline V gene lookup returns CDR1 MNHEY and CDR2 SVGEGT. CDR3 coding DNA: TGTGCCAGCAGTTCGCGGAGCCAGCGGCGGTACAATGAGCAGTTCTTC. This sequence encodes CASSSRSQRRYNEQFF.

This clonotype was observed at least ten times. The gene calls are TRBV20-1 and TRBJ1-5, with D possibly TRBD1 on 5 matching bases. Trimming pared 2 bases from V and 2 bases from J, leaving 7 bases between. Looked up from germline, CDR1 is DFQATT and CDR2 is SNEGSKA (reference sequence). The CDR3 totals 13 residues. CDR3 sequence (DNA): TGCAGTGCTAGAACCAGGGGCAATCAGCCCCAGCATTTT. It translates to CSARTRGNQPQHF.

This clonotype appeared many times. The chain employs TRBV5-1 and TRBJ2-5, with TRBD2 matching over 11 bases. Trimming took 2 bases from V and 2 from J; bases not matched to a gene: 2. The CDR3 spans 15 residues. CDR1 SGHRS and CDR2 YFSETQ come from the germline V gene. DNA for the CDR3: TGCGCCAGCAGCTTACTAGCGGGAGTTCAAGAGACCCAGTACTTC. This encodes CASSLLAGVQETQYF.

The chain has TRBV12-3 or TRBV12-4 and TRBJ2-1; 8 bases are a match to TRBD2. The CDR3 is 19 amino acids. V was pared by 2 bases and J by 1 base, with 13 bases of the junction left unmatched. In DNA form, the CDR3 reads TGTGCCAGCAGTTTAAGGGTTAGCGGGACTGCCTCATCCTACAATGAGCAGTTCTTC. The encoded protein is CASSLRVSGTASSYNEQFF.

Many counts were recorded for this clonotype. The chain links TRBV12-3 or TRBV12-4 to TRBJ2-3; 8 positions match TRBD1. The CDR3 totals 15 residues. Trimming cost V 1 base and J 5 bases; bases outside gene matches: 5. This CDR3 reads CASSLGQGAVDTQYF. The CDR3, as DNA: TGTGCCAGCAGTTTAGGGCAGGGGGCAGTAGATACGCAGTATTTT.

This clonotype was seen only a few times. The chain's CDR3 is CASSLGPHNEQFF. The DNA for the CDR3 is TGTGCCAGCTCCCTCGGACCCCACAATGAGCAGTTCTTC. This chain connects TRBV18 to TRBJ2-1; D remains ambiguous. The CDR3 runs to 13 residues. Trimming left V 6 bases short and J 5 bases short, with 11 bases between. The germline V gene has CDR1 KGHSH and CDR2 LQKENI.

V gene TRBV9 combines with J gene TRBJ2-3; 8 positions agree with TRBD1. Germline V gene data show CDR1 as SGDLS and CDR2 as YYNGEE. V shed 2 bases and J 6 bases; nucleotides not matched to a gene: 2. The CDR3 extends over 13 amino acids. This CDR3 reads CASSVAGGDTQYF. CDR3 DNA: TGTGCCAGCAGCGTGGCAGGGGGCGATACGCAGTATTTT.

At least ten counts were recorded for this clonotype. J is TRBJ2-2 and V is TRBV6-5; no definite D call. V was pared by 3 bases and J by 1 base, with 9 bases between. Germline V gene sequence: CDR1 MNHEY, CDR2 SVGAGI. The CDR3 is 15 residues long. The CDR3 DNA is TGTGCCAGCAGTTATAAACGACTGAACACCGGGGAGCTGTTTTTT. This codes for CASSYKRLNTGELFF.

At least ten counts were recorded for this clonotype. The V call is TRBV5-1, the J call TRBJ2-7; D is undetermined. V lost 3 bases, J lost 6 bases, and 13 bases lay in between. This CDR3 is 13 amino acids long. From germline, CDR1 is SGHRS and CDR2 YFSETQ. Written as DNA, the CDR3 is TGCGCCAGCAGCTCGGGCGAAAAGGGCGAGCAGTACTTC. The encoded protein is CASSSGEKGEQYF.

The V and J genes are TRBV5-6 and TRBJ1-5; weak D call: TRBD1 (5 bases). Germline loops: CDR1 SGHDT, CDR2 YYEEEE. V was trimmed by 5 bases and J by 2 bases, leaving 8 bases between them. The CDR3 sequence is 13 residues long. The CDR3 coding sequence is TGTGCCAGCAGGAAGGGACGCAATCAGCCCCAGCATTTT. This encodes CASRKGRNQPQHF.

As regards this clonotype: A much larger clone differs by one base, so this may be a read error. The chain carries TRBV29-1 and TRBJ2-3; a weak D match, TRBD1 (5 bases). Trimming removed 5 bases from V and 3 bases from J, with 18 bases in between. Germline values: CDR1 SQVTM, CDR2 ANQGSEA. This CDR3 has 15 amino acids. Here the CDR3 DNA reads TGCAGCGTTAGACTTGGTCAGGGTTGGACAGATACGCAGTATTTT. This gives the protein CSVRLGQGWTDTQYF.

This clonotype was observed a handful of times. The genes are TRBV18 and TRBJ2-3, with TRBD2 matching 11 bases. The junction had 5 bases not matched to a gene; V was cut back by 3 bases and J by 6 bases. The CDR3 sequence is 15 residues long. Looked up from germline, CDR1 is KGHSH and CDR2 is LQKENI. The CDR3 protein is CASSPVSGREDTQYF. CDR3 bases: TGTGCCAGCTCACCGGTTAGCGGGAGGGAGGATACGCAGTATTTT.

This clonotype has only a few counts. V is TRBV20-1 and J is TRBJ2-1; 8 bases align to TRBD2. The CDR3 is 14 amino acids. V shed 5 bases and J 7 bases; nucleotides not matched to a gene: 10. Germline V gene data show CDR1 as DFQATT and CDR2 as SNEGSKA (reference sequence). The CDR3 loop is CSAPSGRGRNEQFF. DNA for the CDR3: TGCAGTGCTCCCAGCGGGAGAGGGCGGAATGAGCAGTTCTTC.

Only a few counts were recorded for this clonotype. CDR3 in amino acids: CASSDRDEQYF. CDR3 in DNA: TGTGCCAGCAGCGACAGGGACGAGCAGTACTTC. The chain uses TRBV6-2 or TRBV6-3 and TRBJ2-7, with 7 bases fitting TRBD1. J gave up 5 bases and V 6 bases, and 1 base lay outside the gene matches. The length of the CDR3 is 11 residues. Per germline, CDR1 MNHEY and CDR2 SVGEGT.

The gene calls are TRBV6-5 and TRBJ1-2, with 7 bases fitting TRBD1. This CDR3 spans 14 amino acids. Trimming removed 4 bases from V and 4 bases from J; junction bases left unmatched: 6. CDR1 MNHEY and CDR2 SVGAGI come from the germline V gene. The CDR3: CASSSLGGGYGYTF. The CDR3 nucleotides are TGTGCCAGCAGTTCGCTAGGGGGCGGCTATGGCTACACCTTC.

In this sample, this clonotype turned up a few times. The gene calls are TRBV29-1 and TRBJ2-1, with 12 bases identical to TRBD2. Germline V CDR1 and CDR2: SQVTM, ANQGSEA. The CDR3 runs 12 residues. The V gene end was trimmed by 7 bases and the J gene end by 15 bases; junction bases not matched to a gene: 10. CDR3 DNA: TGCAGCGCCAGACTAGCGGGAGTGAGAGTGTTCTTC. Translating gives CSARLAGVRVFF.